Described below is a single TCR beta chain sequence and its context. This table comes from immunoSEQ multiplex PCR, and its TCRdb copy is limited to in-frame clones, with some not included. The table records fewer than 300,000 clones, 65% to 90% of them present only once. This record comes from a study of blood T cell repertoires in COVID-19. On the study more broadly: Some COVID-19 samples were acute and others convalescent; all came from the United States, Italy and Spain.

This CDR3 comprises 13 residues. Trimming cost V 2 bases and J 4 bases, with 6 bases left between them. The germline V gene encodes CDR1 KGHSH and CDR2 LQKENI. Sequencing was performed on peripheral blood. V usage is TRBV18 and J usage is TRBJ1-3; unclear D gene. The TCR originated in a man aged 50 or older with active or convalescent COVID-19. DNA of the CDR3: TGTGCCAGCTCACCAGATGCGGGAAACACCATATATTTT. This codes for CASSPDAGNTIYF.